This TCR beta chain emerged from a study of Ad26.COV2.S vaccination and SARS-CoV-2 variants. The study, taken as a whole, reports: Measurement of non-spike TCR breadth gave similar results in vaccine and placebo recipients. Reported post-vaccination CD8+ and CD4+ T cell responses to spike showed substantial breadth.

Repertoires were generated with immunoSEQ multiplex PCR, while TCRdb's copy carries only in-frame clones and drops some. The table includes 300,000 to 500,000 clones, around 85% detected once. This clone was recorded only once. Its antigen is not identified. Deletions cut 6 bases from V and 0 bases from J, with 8 bases between. This CDR3 is 13 amino acids long. Germline V gene lookup returns CDR1 LGHDT and CDR2 YNNKEL (reference sequence). Treatment reported: approximately 18 received Ad26.COV2.S at low or high dose, single or two shots; several received placebo; per-sample allocation not given. At day 63 after the first vaccine or placebo injection, samples were drawn.

J is TRBJ1-1 and V is TRBV3-1 (or the pseudogene TRBV3-2), with D unresolved. The sample consisted of peripheral blood, taken in a trial of Ad26.COV2.S vaccine versus placebo. This TCR came from a person between 18 and 65 years old who received the Ad26.COV2.S COVID-19 vaccine or a placebo. CDR3 bases: TGTGCCAGCAGTCGGACTTTGAACACTGAAGCTTTCTTT. Residues: CASSRTLNTEAFF.